The T cell receptor beta chain under discussion was sequenced for a study of blood T cell repertoires in COVID-19 (dated by TCRdb to the early 2020s). About the study as a whole: Collaborator samples came from the United States, Italy and Spain and covered acute and convalescent phases of COVID-19. The prospective study material was composed of cDNA or gDNA derived from T cells, B-cell-depleted T cells, or PBMCs. Deeply sampled blood TCRbeta repertoires from subjects exposed to, actively infected with, or recovered from COVID-19 were included in the dataset. The repertoires were released in a freely available public database meant as a resource for research on the immune response to SARS-CoV-2. Samples were obtained from the ongoing ImmuneRACE study (first 160 participants) and from 1,200 or so subjects provided by 6 global collaborators. Nearly every sample came with metadata listing a de-identified subject ID, COVID-19 status, age in years and sex. Where available, HLA class I and class II types were obtained from metadata supplied by the sample provider rather than from assay-based typing.

TCRbeta CDR3 regions were amplified from genomic DNA using the immunoSEQ Assay, a bias-controlled multiplex PCR. Concerning the study's data processing: The number of nucleated cells in each sample was estimated by amplification of reference gene primers within the assay. To quantify the absolute abundance of each unique TCRbeta CDR3 rearrangement, sequence reads were collapsed and filtered. For each sample, productive Simpson clonality was calculated by taking the square root of Simpson's diversity index across productive rearrangements. Sourced from immuneACCESS, this table was stored by TCRdb with only in-frame sequences that have V and J called. A share of the clones is absent; for the studies checked, an unresolved V gene accounts for under half, and the remainder has no known explanation. D and trimming were read from the DNA, whereas the V and J calls and clone size are those reported in that table. This sample holds roughly 440,000 clones; 88% were observed only once. The top ten hold roughly 12% of the sample.

With respect to this clone: The specificity of this receptor is unknown. Base quality data are lacking; no much larger clone is found one base away.

V is cut by 6 bases and J by 9 bases, and the space between the germline ends is 9 bases. The CDR3 measures 11 amino acids from cysteine to phenylalanine. This entry keeps only the CDR3 DNA: 33 bases, framed from base 1. From the germline V gene (reference sequence), CDR1 is LGHDT and CDR2 is YNNKEL. In Seattle, one collaborating source enrolled patients while the infection was active and tracked those patients longitudinally over the course of disease. Whole blood was collected in K2EDTA tubes by collaborating institutions according to the institutions' own protocols. For TCRbeta analysis, collaborator samples were shipped as frozen whole blood, as isolated PBMCs, or as DNA extracted from either sample type. General study outcomes and caveats: How much clinical and demographic metadata was included differed by source and by participant, and the metadata was provided uncurated.

This receptor chain uses TRBV3-1 (or the pseudogene TRBV3-2) and TRBJ2-1, with a weak D call of TRBD2 (5 bases match). This sequence was found in a woman between 50 and 59 years old with COVID-19, enrolled during active disease. The sample comprised peripheral blood. The CDR3 has the sequence CASSRSGEQFF. In nucleotide form, the sequence is TGTGCCAGCAGTCGGAGCGGTGAGCAGTTCTTC.